Listed below are T cell receptor beta chains from one sample, sequenced in a study of metastatic and nonmetastatic thyroid tumors. MiXCR re-clonotyped the PCR reads for TCRdb. Of 15,000 to 20,000 clones listed, roughly 22% are singletons. What was sequenced was adjacent normal tissue. These receptors all come from a female donor with papillary thyroid cancer or a benign thyroid nodule (not recorded which). Some clones in this sample may be carry-over from other donors' samples. Both conserved end residues are part of each CDR3. D genes are given only for firm matches. Not all rows give a size; the values are once, few, many and, for expanded clones, a class.

v_call	clone_size	j_call	d_call	cdr3_nt	cdr3_aa
TRBV6-5	few	TRBJ2-6	TRBD1	TGTGCCAGCAGCCCGGGACAGGAGGAATCACATCGGGCCAACGTCCTGACTTTC	CASSPGQEESHRANVLTF
TRBV12-3/TRBV12-4	few	TRBJ2-7	TRBD2	TGTGCCAGCAGTCCCTCAGCGGGGATGAGCTCCTACGAGCAGTACTTC	CASSPSAGMSSYEQYF
TRBV6-1	NA	TRBJ1-2	TRBD1	TGTGCCAGCAGTGAAGGGACAGGGTTGTATGGCTACACCTTC	CASSEGTGLYGYTF
TRBV20-1	NA	TRBJ2-7	NA	TGCAGTGCTAGAGATCCCTACGAGCAGTACTTC	CSARDPYEQYF
TRBV7-8	NA	TRBJ1-2	NA	TGTGCCAGCAGTGTTAGTAGATCCCCCACGGATTGCTACACCTTC	CASSVSRSPTDCYTF
TRBV4-1	NA	TRBJ1-4	TRBD1	TGCGCCAGCAGCCAAGGATCGACAGGGTTAACTAATGAAAAACTGTTTTTT	CASSQGSTGLTNEKLFF
TRBV4-1	NA	TRBJ2-3	TRBD2	TGCGCCAGCAGCCAAGGTGGGACTAGGGGAGATACGCAGTATTTT	CASSQGGTRGDTQYF
TRBV6-1	few	TRBJ2-7	NA	TGTGCCAGCAGATCCGGACAGTCTCCCTACGAGCAGTACTTC	CASRSGQSPYEQYF
TRBV6-1	NA	TRBJ2-6	NA	TGTGCCAGCAGTGAGGCGCGATGGGACACCGCCTTATATGGGGCCAACGTCCTGACTTTC	CASSEARWDTALYGANVLTF
TRBV19	few	TRBJ1-6	TRBD1	TGTGCCACCGGGACAGGGCTCTATAATTCACCCCTCCACTTT	CATGTGLYNSPLHF
TRBV20-1	once	TRBJ2-7	TRBD2	TGCAGTGCTAGACCGGCCAGCGGGAGGGTAGGCTACGAGCAGTACTTC	CSARPASGRVGYEQYF
TRBV20-1	few	TRBJ2-2	NA	TGCAGTGCCCCTCGGGGTGCCGGGGAGCTGTTTTTT	CSAPRGAGELFF
TRBV12-3/TRBV12-4	few	TRBJ2-1	TRBD2	TGTGCCAGTAGCCCGACTAGCGGCCTATACAATGAGCAGTTCTTC	CASSPTSGLYNEQFF
TRBV27	NA	TRBJ2-5	TRBD1	TGTGCCAGCAGTCGCAGGGGGATAATGAACCAAGAGACCCAGTACTTC	CASSRRGIMNQETQYF
TRBV5-1	few	TRBJ1-1	NA	TGCGCCAGCGGAACCGGGACGAGGGACACTGAAGCTTTCTTT	CASGTGTRDTEAFF
TRBV27	many	TRBJ2-7	TRBD2	TGTGCCAGCAGTTCCGGATCCGGGACTAGCGTATCCTACGAGCAGTACTTC	CASSSGSGTSVSYEQYF
TRBV12-3/TRBV12-4	NA	TRBJ1-2	TRBD1	TGTGCCAGCAGCCCGACAGGGCCTAACTATGGCTACACCTTC	CASSPTGPNYGYTF
TRBV6-4	few	TRBJ1-1	NA	TGTGCCAGCAGTGACTGGGCAGGGGATCGAGCTTTCTTT	CASSDWAGDRAFF
TRBV20-1	many	TRBJ2-1	TRBD2	TGCAGTGCTAGGACCGGGACTAGCGGGACCTACAATGAGCAGTTCTTC	CSARTGTSGTYNEQFF
TRBV27	NA	TRBJ2-1	NA	TGTGCCAGCAGTTTATCGAGGGTGGATGAGCAGTTCTTC	CASSLSRVDEQFF
TRBV20-1	NA	TRBJ1-3	TRBD1	TGCAGTGCTAAGGGACAGTGGGGGGGAAACACCATATATTTT	CSAKGQWGGNTIYF
TRBV12-3/TRBV12-4	NA	TRBJ1-4	NA	TGTGCCAGCAGTTACTACAGGGCAACTAATGAAAAACTGTTTTTT	CASSYYRATNEKLFF
TRBV5-1	NA	TRBJ2-2	NA	TGCGCCAGCAGCTTGGACTATCCCACCGGGGAGCTGTTTTTT	CASSLDYPTGELFF
TRBV24-1	few	TRBJ1-1	NA	TGTGCCACGACGACTATTCCCGGGACGGTTAACACTGAAGCTTTCTTT	CATTTIPGTVNTEAFF
TRBV7-2	NA	TRBJ2-1	NA	TGTGCCAGCAGCAATCTCTACCCCCACAGGGAGCAGTTCTTC	CASSNLYPHREQFF
TRBV20-1	NA	TRBJ2-1	TRBD2	TGCAGTGCCGCGGCCGGGACTAGCGAATTGGATGAGCAGTTCTTC	CSAAAGTSELDEQFF
TRBV5-1	NA	TRBJ2-2	TRBD1	TGCGCCAGCAGCCAGGGGGCAGGGGACACCGGGGAGCTGTTTTTT	CASSQGAGDTGELFF
TRBV15	few	TRBJ2-7	NA	TGTGCCACCAGCAGAGGACGGATAAACGAGCAGTACTTC	CATSRGRINEQYF
TRBV6-1	many	TRBJ1-3	TRBD1	TGTGCCAACGGGACAGGGTCGAGCTCTGGAAACACCATATATTTT	CANGTGSSSGNTIYF
TRBV18	NA	TRBJ2-2	NA	TGTGCCAGCTCACCAAAGAGAACGGGGGACGTGAACACCGGGGGGCTGTTTTTT	CASSPKRTGDVNTGGLFF
TRBV7-3	NA	TRBJ2-1	NA	TGTGCCAGCAGCTTAGGGGGAGGCGACTACAATGAGCAGTTCTTC	CASSLGGGDYNEQFF
TRBV4-1	NA	TRBJ1-2	NA	TGCGCCAGCAAAGGAGGAGGGAACTATGGCTACACCTTC	CASKGGGNYGYTF
TRBV20-1	few	TRBJ2-3	NA	TGCAGTGCGGAACTTGGGGTACGCACAGATACGCAGTATTTT	CSAELGVRTDTQYF
TRBV7-6	once	TRBJ2-5	NA	TGTGCCAGCAGCTACAGGGAAGAGACCCAGTACTTC	CASSYREETQYF
TRBV27	few	TRBJ2-6	NA	TGTGCCAGCAGTTCAGGACGCGGGGTTGTGGGGGCCAACGTCCTGACTTTC	CASSSGRGVVGANVLTF
TRBV2	NA	TRBJ1-5	NA	TGTGCCAGCAGTGAATACCGAAATCAGCCCCAGCATTTT	CASSEYRNQPQHF
TRBV18	NA	TRBJ2-2	NA	TGTGCCAGCTCACCGAAAAGGCTTGAGGAGCTGTTTTTT	CASSPKRLEELFF
TRBV2	few	TRBJ1-4	NA	TGTGCCAGCAGTGGGGGGTCCTTT	CASSGGSF
TRBV27	few	TRBJ1-1	NA	TGTGCCAGCAGTTTATCCCACGACAGGATGAACACTGAAGCTTTCTTT	CASSLSHDRMNTEAFF
TRBV7-6	few	TRBJ2-1	TRBD2	TGTGCCAGCAGCTTAACTAGCGGGTCTTCCAATGAGCAGTTCTTC	CASSLTSGSSNEQFF
TRBV4-3	NA	TRBJ2-3	NA	TGCGCCAGCAGCCAGGGTAGCACAGATACGCAGTATTTT	CASSQGSTDTQYF
TRBV6-5	few	TRBJ1-5	TRBD1	TGTGCCAGCAGTTACGGGGACAGGGAGAATCAGCCCCAGCATTTT	CASSYGDRENQPQHF
TRBV28	few	TRBJ1-1	NA	TGTGCCAGCCGGGGCGGGTGGGCTGAAGCTTTCTTT	CASRGGWAEAFF
TRBV7-3	NA	TRBJ1-1	TRBD1	TGTGCCAGCAGCCCCGGGACAGGGTCTGAAGCTTTCTTT	CASSPGTGSEAFF
TRBV11-1	NA	TRBJ2-1	TRBD2	TGTGCCAGCAGCTTAATGGCTAGCGGGAGTTACAATGAGCAGTTCTTC	CASSLMASGSYNEQFF
TRBV5-1	NA	TRBJ2-1	TRBD2	TGCGCCAGCAGCCCGTCCCGACTAGCGGACTACAATGAGCAGTTCTTC	CASSPSRLADYNEQFF
TRBV14	NA	TRBJ2-7	NA	TGTGCCAGCAGCCGCTACGGGGCCTACGAGCAGTACTTC	CASSRYGAYEQYF
TRBV3-1	NA	TRBJ1-3	TRBD1	TGTGCCAGCAGCCAACTTCCGGGACAGAGCTCTGGAAACACCATATATTTT	CASSQLPGQSSGNTIYF
TRBV3-1	NA	TRBJ2-7	NA	TGTGCCAGCAGCCAAAGCTCCTACGAGCAGTACTTC	CASSQSSYEQYF
TRBV20-1	NA	TRBJ1-3	NA	TGCAGTGCTAGGCAGGGCCGGTTTAACACCATATATTTT	CSARQGRFNTIYF
TRBV27	NA	TRBJ2-3	NA	TGTGCCAGCAGCAGGACCCGCACAGATACGCAGTATTTT	CASSRTRTDTQYF
TRBV28	few	TRBJ1-2	TRBD1	TGTGCCAGCAGTTTACCGACAGGGGGCACGCTTGGCTACACCTTC	CASSLPTGGTLGYTF
TRBV2	NA	TRBJ2-5	TRBD1	TGTGCCAGCAGTGATGGGACAGGGGAATGGGAGACCCAGTACTTC	CASSDGTGEWETQYF
TRBV27	many	TRBJ2-2	NA	TGTGCCAGCAGTTTACAGACCGGGGAGCTGTTTTTT	CASSLQTGELFF
TRBV9	NA	TRBJ2-6	NA	TGTGCCAGCAGTGTGTCAGGGGCCTCTGGGGCCAACGTCCTGACTTTC	CASSVSGASGANVLTF
TRBV19	NA	TRBJ1-1	NA	TGTGCCAGTAGTATAGTACAGTACCCCACTGAAGCTTTCTTT	CASSIVQYPTEAFF
TRBV12-3/TRBV12-4	few	TRBJ2-3	NA	TGTGCCAGCAGTTTGCTTGACGGCTACACAGATACGCAGTATTTT	CASSLLDGYTDTQYF
TRBV28	NA	TRBJ2-7	TRBD2	TGTGCCAGCAGTTTGGGAGGGGACGATCAGTACTTC	CASSLGGDDQYF
TRBV19	few	TRBJ2-1	NA	TGTGCCAGTAGTATAGAGAAGGTTAGCCAGTCCAACTACAATGAGCAGTTCTTC	CASSIEKVSQSNYNEQFF